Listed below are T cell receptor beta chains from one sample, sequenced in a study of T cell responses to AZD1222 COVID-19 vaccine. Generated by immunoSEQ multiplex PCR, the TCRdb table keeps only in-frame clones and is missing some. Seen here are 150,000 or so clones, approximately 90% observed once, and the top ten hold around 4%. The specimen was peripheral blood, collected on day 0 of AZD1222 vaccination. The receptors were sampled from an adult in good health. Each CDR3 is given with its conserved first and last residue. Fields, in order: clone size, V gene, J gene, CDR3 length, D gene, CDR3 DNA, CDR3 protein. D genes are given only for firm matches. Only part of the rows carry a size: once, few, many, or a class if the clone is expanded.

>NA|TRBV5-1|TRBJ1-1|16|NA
TGCGCCAGCAGCTTAGGTGCGCAGGGGCGGGTCACTGAAGCTTTCTTT
CASSLGAQGRVTEAFF
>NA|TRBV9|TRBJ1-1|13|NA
TGTGCCAGCAGCGCAGGAATGAACACTGAAGCTTTCTTT
CASSAGMNTEAFF
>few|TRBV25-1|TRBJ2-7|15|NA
TGTGCCAGCAGTGATGAGGGTTATAGGAGCAACGAGCAGTACTTC
CASSDEGYRSNEQYF
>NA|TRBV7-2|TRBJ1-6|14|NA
TGTGCCAGCAGCTTAGGGGGCGGTAATTCACCCCTCCACTTT
CASSLGGGNSPLHF
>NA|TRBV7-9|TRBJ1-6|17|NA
TGTGCCAGCAGCTCTCCGCCCGGGGGGGACTATAATTCACCCCTCCACTTT
CASSSPPGGDYNSPLHF
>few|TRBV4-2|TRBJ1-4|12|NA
TGTGCCAGCAGCCAACTTGGGGAAAAACTGTTTTTT
CASSQLGEKLFF
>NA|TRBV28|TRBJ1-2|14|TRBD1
TGTGCCAGCAGTCGGGGACAGGTCTTAGAGGGCTACACCTTC
CASSRGQVLEGYTF
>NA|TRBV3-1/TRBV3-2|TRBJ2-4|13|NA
TGTGCCAGCAGCCAAGATCGGGCGGGCATTCAGTACTTC
CASSQDRAGIQYF
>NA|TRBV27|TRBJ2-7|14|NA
TGTGCCAGCCGGAGTAATCAATTCGAGTACGAGCAGTACTTC
CASRSNQFEYEQYF
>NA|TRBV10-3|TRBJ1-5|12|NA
TGTGCCATCAGGGCAGGGCAAGAGCCCCAGCATTTT
CAIRAGQEPQHF
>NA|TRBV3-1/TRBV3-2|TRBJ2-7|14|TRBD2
TGTGCCAGCAGTCTTAGCGGGTCCTCCTACGAGCAGTACTTC
CASSLSGSSYEQYF
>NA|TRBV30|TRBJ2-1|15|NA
TGTGCCTGGAGTCCGCTAGCCAGCTCCTACAATGAGCAGTTCTTC
CAWSPLASSYNEQFF
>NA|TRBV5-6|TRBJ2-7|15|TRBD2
TGTGCCAGCAGCTCGGGACTAGCGGAGTCCTACGAGCAGTACTTC
CASSSGLAESYEQYF
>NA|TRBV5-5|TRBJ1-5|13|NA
TGTGCCAGCAGCCCGCAGGAATCCAGGCCCCAGCATTTT
CASSPQESRPQHF
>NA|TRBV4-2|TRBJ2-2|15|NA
TGTGCCAGCAGCCTCCTCCAGAGGGCAGGCGGGGAGCTGTTTTTT
CASSLLQRAGGELFF
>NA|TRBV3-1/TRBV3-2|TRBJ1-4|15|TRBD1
TGTGCCAGCAGCCCGAACGACAGGGGAAGGGAAAAACTGTTTTTT
CASSPNDRGREKLFF
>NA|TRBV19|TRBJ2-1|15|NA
TGTGCCAGTAGTATAGGGCCTAGCTCCTACAATGAGCAGTTCTTC
CASSIGPSSYNEQFF
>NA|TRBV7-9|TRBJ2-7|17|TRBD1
TGTGCCAGCAGCTTAGCAGGTAGGCAGGGGGCCGACTACGAGCAGTACTTC
CASSLAGRQGADYEQYF
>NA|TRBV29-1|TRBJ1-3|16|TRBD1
TGCAGCGTTGAAAGGGTCGGGACAGGGAGGGGAAACACCATATATTTT
CSVERVGTGRGNTIYF
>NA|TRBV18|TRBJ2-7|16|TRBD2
TGTGCCAGCTCCCAAGGACTAGCGGGGAGCTCCTACGAGCAGTACTTC
CASSQGLAGSSYEQYF
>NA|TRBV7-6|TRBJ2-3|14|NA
TGTGCCAGCAGCTTGGAAGCGAGCACAGATACGCAGTATTTT
CASSLEASTDTQYF
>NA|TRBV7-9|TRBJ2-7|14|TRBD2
TGTGCCAGCAGCCCGGGACTAGCGGGGTACGAGCAGTACTTC
CASSPGLAGYEQYF
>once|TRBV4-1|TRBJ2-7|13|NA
TGCGCCAGCAGCCAAATCCCCCCCTACGAGCAGTACTTC
CASSQIPPYEQYF
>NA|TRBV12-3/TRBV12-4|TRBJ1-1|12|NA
TGTGCCAGCATTAAACATGGGACTGAAGCTTTCTTT
CASIKHGTEAFF
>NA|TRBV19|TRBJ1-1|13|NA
TGTGCCAGTACCCCGACAGTGAACACTGAAGCTTTCTTT
CASTPTVNTEAFF
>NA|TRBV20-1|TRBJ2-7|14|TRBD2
TGCAGTGCTAGTAAGCGGGAACGATCTTACGAGCAGTACTTC
CSASKRERSYEQYF
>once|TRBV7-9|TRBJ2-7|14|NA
TGTGCCAGCAGCTTAGGGACAGCTGCCTACGAGCAGTACTTC
CASSLGTAAYEQYF
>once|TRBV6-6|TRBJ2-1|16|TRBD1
TGTGCCAGCAGTTACTCCGGGGACAGGGCTAATGATGAGCAGTTCTTC
CASSYSGDRANDEQFF
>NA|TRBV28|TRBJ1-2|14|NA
TGTGCCAGCAGTCCTACAGGGAGAAACTATGGCTACACCTTC
CASSPTGRNYGYTF
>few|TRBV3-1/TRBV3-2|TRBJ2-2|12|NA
TGTGCCAGCAGTCTGAACACCGGGGAGCTGTTTTTT
CASSLNTGELFF
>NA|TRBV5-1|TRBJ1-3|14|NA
TGCGCCAGCAGCTTCGCCGGGGAGGGGAGGCCCATATATTTT
CASSFAGEGRPIYF
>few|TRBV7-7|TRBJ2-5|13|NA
TGTGCTAGCAGCTCTGATAGCCGGGAGACCCAGTACTTC
CASSSDSRETQYF
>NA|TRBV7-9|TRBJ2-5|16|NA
TGTGCCAGCAGCTTATGGGCGGCAGGCCCAAAAGAGACCCAGTACTTC
CASSLWAAGPKETQYF
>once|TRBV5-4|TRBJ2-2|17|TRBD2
TGTGCCAGCAGTAGGCTAGCGGGAGGGCCGCGGGCCGGGGAGCTGTTTTTT
CASSRLAGGPRAGELFF